What follows are 21 T cell receptor beta chains derived from one specimen sequenced in a study of tumor-infiltrating lymphocytes in primary liver carcinoma. Germline DNA was extracted alongside blood RNA, which was obtained from unsorted whole blood. The template, roughly 510 ng total RNA, yielded TCR beta cDNA made with a constant-region primer. Three-round nested multiplex PCR performed with slightly modified ARM-PCR produced the TCR beta libraries. The study ran its first two PCR rounds for roughly 10 cycles each, using TRBV1-TRBV30 forward primers and a C-beta reverse primer. TCRdb independently ran MiXCR on the multiplex PCR reads; one entry per CDR3 protein. The sample holds 150,000 to 200,000 distinct CDR3 sequences, almost 65% seen once. The sample was peripheral blood. The receptors here all came from a woman aged 55 to 70 with primary liver carcinoma and hepatitis B virus infection.

Points on this clonotype: One junction end does not reproduce the germline sequence, and a read error may be involved. The chain couples TRBV11-2 to TRBJ1-6; TRBD1 matches at 9 bases. CDR1 SGHAT and CDR2 FQNNGV come from the germline V gene. The CDR3 loop spans 15 amino acids. Here the CDR3 DNA reads TGTGCCGGCAGCTTAGATCGGACAGGGGAGTCACCCCTCCACTTT. It codes for CAGSLDRTGESPLHF.

Written as DNA, the CDR3 is TGTGCCAGCAGTCGAGATAATCAGCCCCAGTATTTT. Residues: CASSRDNQPQYF. The rearrangement joins TRBV9 to TRBJ1-5; D gene uncertain. The last part of the DNA fits TRBJ2-3 better; the J call may be wrong. The germline V gene has CDR1 SGDLS and CDR2 YYNGEE. The length of the CDR3 is 12 residues.

The genes are TRBV11-2 and TRBJ2-5; D ambiguous. Germline loops: CDR1 SGHAT, CDR2 FQNNGV. V was trimmed by 6 bases and J by 5 bases, leaving 16 bases between them. CDR3 length: 14 residues. The DNA for the CDR3 is TGTGCCAGCAGGGAAGCCATGGCAGAGGAGACCCAGTACTTC. As protein: CASREAMAEETQYF.

The V call is TRBV6-4, the J call TRBJ2-3; 7 bases agree with TRBD2. Per the germline V gene, CDR1 is MRHNA and CDR2 is SNTAGT. J gave up 3 bases and V 3 bases, and 0 bases lay outside the gene matches. The CDR3 runs to 13 residues. DNA of the CDR3: TGTGCCAGCAGTGAGCGGGAGACAGATACGCAGTATTTT. This translates into CASSERETDTQYF.

This clonotype was picked up many times. V usage is TRBV4-2 and J usage is TRBJ2-7, with 7 bases that match TRBD2. The ends lost 4 bases at V and 1 base at J; junction bases unmatched: 4. The CDR3 spans 14 residues. Per germline, CDR1 LGHNA and CDR2 YNFKEQ. The CDR3 here is CASSPGTISYEQYF. The CDR3 nucleotides read TGTGCCAGCAGCCCTGGGACTATATCCTACGAGCAGTACTTC.

V and J are TRBV28 and TRBJ1-2; D is perhaps TRBD1 (6 bases). The CDR3 loop spans 15 amino acids. Germline V gives CDR1 MDHEN, CDR2 SYDVKM. V was shortened by 3 bases and J by 4 bases, with 15 bases between the two germline ends. CDR3 sequence (DNA): TGTGCCAGCAGTTTCCCCCGGACAGCCACCTATGGCTACACCTTC. This translates into CASSFPRTATYGYTF.

This chain uses TRBV29-1 with TRBJ2-5, with TRBD1 identical over 7 bases. The germline V gene encodes CDR1 SQVTM and CDR2 ANQGSEA. The length of the CDR3 is 11 residues. Germline trimming cut 6 bases from V and 14 bases from J; bases unmatched to any gene: 12. CDR3 loop: CSVLPQGDHYF. In DNA form, the CDR3 reads TGCAGCGTCCTGCCCCAGGGGGACCACTACTTC.

This clonotype was counted ten times or more. The rearrangement links TRBV6-1 to TRBJ2-1, with D possibly TRBD2 on 5 matching bases. V was trimmed by 3 bases and J by 3 bases, leaving 15 bases between them. Germline V gene sequence: CDR1 MNHNS, CDR2 SASEGT. The CDR3 covers 16 residues. Here the CDR3 DNA reads TGTGCCAGCAGTGAGAGGGTCAACGGGCTCTACAATGAGCAGTTCTTC. Its protein product is CASSERVNGLYNEQFF.

A remark on this clonotype: A single base separates this from a much larger clone, so it may be a read error. The chain is built from TRBV12-3 or TRBV12-4 and TRBJ1-2; maybe TRBD1 (5 bases). CDR3 length equals 12 residues. As DNA, the CDR3 is TGTGTCAGCAGTCCCGACAGTACCGGCTACACCTTC. Its translation: CVSSPDSTGYTF.

This clonotype turned up a few times. One end of the junction fails to match germline, which may point to a read error. V is TRBV11-3 and J is TRBJ2-7, with a tentative D call TRBD1 (6 bases). This CDR3 region has 16 residues. Germline CDR1 and CDR2: SGHNT and YENEEA. The CDR3 DNA reads as TGTGCTAGCAGCTTAGGTGGGACACTGAGCTCCTACGAGCAGTACTTC. Its protein is CASSLGGTLSSYEQYF.

Details on this clonotype: Given a much more abundant clone one base away, this may be a read error. The genes are TRBV4-1 and TRBJ2-5; D is unclear. This CDR3 has 15 residues. CDR1 and CDR2 from the germline V gene are MGHRA and YSYEKL. V lost 0 bases and J 3 bases, leaving 11 bases between the germline ends. CDR3: CASSQEGRDEETQYF. The CDR3 bases are TGCGCCAGCAGCCAAGAAGGAAGGGATGAAGAGACCCAGTACTTC.

Notes on this clonotype: A much larger clone differs from this one at a single base, so this may be a read error. The chain uses TRBV24-1 and TRBJ2-3, with TRBD1 identical over 8 bases. The CDR3 is 17 residues long. The germline CDR1 and CDR2 sequences are KGHDR and SFDVKD. The CDR3 is CANSDFHRGDSTDTQYF. CDR3 DNA: TGTGCCAACAGTGATTTCCACAGGGGGGATAGCACAGATACGCAGTATTTT.

The chain is built from TRBV30 and TRBJ2-1; D is uncertain. Germline CDR1 reads GTSNPN; CDR2 reads SVGIG (reference sequence). With 2 bases removed from V and 9 bases from J, the gap between germline ends came to 11 bases. The length of the CDR3 is 12 residues. The CDR3 spells CAWSRSSGEQFF. The DNA of the CDR3 is TGTGCCTGGAGTAGGTCCTCAGGTGAGCAGTTCTTC.

Comment on this clonotype: Possible read error: a much larger clone is one base away. This chain uses TRBV30 with TRBJ2-1, with TRBD2 matching over 15 bases. CDR3 length: 15 amino acids. V gave up 5 bases and J gave up 4 bases; unmatched junction bases: 3. The germline V gene encodes CDR1 GTSNPN and CDR2 SVGIG (reference sequence). The CDR3 spells CAWRGLAGGYNEQFF. In DNA form, the CDR3 reads TGTGCCTGGCGTGGACTAGCGGGAGGGTACAATGAGCAGTTCTTC.

Concerning this clonotype: At one of its ends the junction is not consistent with the germline gene, which may arise from a read error. V usage is TRBV11-2 and J usage is TRBJ2-3; 7 bases map to TRBD1. The CDR3 has 16 amino acids. Germline V lookup: CDR1 SGHAT, CDR2 FQNNGV. The CDR3 region is CVSSLAGQAITDMQYF. CDR3 sequence (DNA): TGTGTCAGCAGCTTAGCCGGACAGGCGATCACAGATATGCAGTATTTT.

As to this clonotype: At one end the junction does not follow the germline gene, possibly because of a read error. V and J are TRBV11-1 and TRBJ2-2, with D perhaps matching TRBD2 (5 bases). The length of the CDR3 is 14 residues. Germline V gene sequence: CDR1 SGHAT, CDR2 FQDESV (reference sequence). CDR3 nucleotide sequence: TGTGCCAGCAGCTTGAACATTAACACTGGGGAGCTGCTTTTT. Its protein product is CASSLNINTGELLF. The full variable domain, with the rest looked up from reference TRBV11-1 and TRBJ2-2, is EAEVAQSPRYKITEKSQAVAFWCDPISGHATLYWYRQILGQGPELLVQFQDESVVDDSQLPKDRFSAERLKGVDSTLKIQPAELGDSAMYLCASSLNINTGELLFGEGSRLTVL.

As regards this clonotype: A much larger clonotype is one base distant, so this may be a read error. The DNA for the CDR3 is TGTGCCAGCATGGGACTAGCGGGAGCGGGAGGGACAGATACGCAGTATTTT. Translation gives CASMGLAGAGGTDTQYF. The V call is TRBV12-3 or TRBV12-4, the J call TRBJ2-3; 14 bases map to TRBD2. V lost 7 bases and J lost 3; bases outside the gene matches: 9. The CDR3 extends over 17 amino acids.

About this clonotype: Just one base apart from a much larger clone, this may be a read error. The rearrangement uses TRBV6-9 and TRBJ2-3; 15 nucleotides line up with TRBD2. Germline values: CDR1 MNHGY, CDR2 SVAAGI. CDR3 length equals 16 residues. The CDR3 reads CGSSGLAGGPSDTQYF. The DNA of the CDR3 is TGTGGCAGCAGCGGACTAGCGGGAGGGCCCTCGGATACGCAGTATTTT.

In regard to this clonotype: A much larger clone differs from this one at a single base, so this may be a read error. This chain uses TRBV10-3 with TRBJ2-1; TRBD2 agrees at 9 bases. Unmatched junction bases numbered 3, after V lost 9 bases and J lost 6 bases. The CDR3 has 12 residues. Looked up from germline, CDR1 is ENHRY and CDR2 is SYGVKD. DNA for the CDR3: TGTGCCATTGGACTAGCGAGCAATGAGCAGTTCTTC. Its translation is CAIGLASNEQFF.

In regard to this clonotype: A clone one base away is much larger, so this may be a read error. V and J are TRBV14 and TRBJ2-1; D possibly uses TRBD1 or TRBD2 (5 bases each). There are 17 residues in the CDR3. CDR1 is SGHDN and CDR2 is FVKESK in the germline V gene. The CDR3 loop is CTSSQGPTRGAYNEQFF. The DNA of the CDR3 is TGTACCAGCAGCCAAGGTCCCACTAGAGGGGCCTACAATGAGCAGTTCTTC.

For this clonotype: A much larger clone lies one base from this, so it may be a read error. The V and J genes are TRBV29-1 and TRBJ2-2, with 7 bases matching TRBD1. From germline, CDR1 is SQVTM and CDR2 ANQGSEA. The CDR3 spans 14 residues. The CDR3 DNA reads as TGCAGCGTCACCGGGACAGTGAACACCGGGGAGCCGTTTTTT. Translation: CSVTGTVNTGEPFF.